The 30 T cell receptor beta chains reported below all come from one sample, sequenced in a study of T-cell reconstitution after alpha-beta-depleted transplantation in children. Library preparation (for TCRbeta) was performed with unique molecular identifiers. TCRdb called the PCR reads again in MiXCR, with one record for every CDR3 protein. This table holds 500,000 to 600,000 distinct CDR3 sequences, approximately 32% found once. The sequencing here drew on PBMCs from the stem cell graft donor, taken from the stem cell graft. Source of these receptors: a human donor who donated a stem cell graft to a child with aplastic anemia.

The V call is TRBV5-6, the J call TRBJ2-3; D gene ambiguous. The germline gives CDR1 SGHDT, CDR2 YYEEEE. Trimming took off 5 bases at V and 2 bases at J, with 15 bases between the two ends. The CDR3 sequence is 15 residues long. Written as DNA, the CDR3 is TGTGCCAGCAGTTACGATTTCGGTCCCACAGATACGCAGTATTTT. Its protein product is CASSYDFGPTDTQYF.

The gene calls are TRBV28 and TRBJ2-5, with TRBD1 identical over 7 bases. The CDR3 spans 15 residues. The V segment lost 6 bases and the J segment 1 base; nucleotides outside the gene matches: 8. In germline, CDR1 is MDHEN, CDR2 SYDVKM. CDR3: CASRTRAGGQETQYF. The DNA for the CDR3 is TGTGCCAGCAGGACCCGGGCAGGGGGCCAAGAGACCCAGTACTTC.

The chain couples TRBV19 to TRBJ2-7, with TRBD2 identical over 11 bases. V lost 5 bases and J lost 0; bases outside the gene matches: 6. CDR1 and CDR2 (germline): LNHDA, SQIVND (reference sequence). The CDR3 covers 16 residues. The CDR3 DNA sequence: TGTGCCAGTAGTGGACCTAGCGGGAGGCCCTCCTACGAGCAGTACTTC. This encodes CASSGPSGRPSYEQYF.

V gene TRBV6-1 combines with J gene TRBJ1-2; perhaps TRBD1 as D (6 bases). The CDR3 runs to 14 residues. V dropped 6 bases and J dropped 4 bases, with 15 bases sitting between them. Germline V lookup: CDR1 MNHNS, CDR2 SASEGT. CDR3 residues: CASRNRESGYGYTF. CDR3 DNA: TGTGCCAGCAGGAACAGGGAATCCGGCTATGGCTACACCTTC.

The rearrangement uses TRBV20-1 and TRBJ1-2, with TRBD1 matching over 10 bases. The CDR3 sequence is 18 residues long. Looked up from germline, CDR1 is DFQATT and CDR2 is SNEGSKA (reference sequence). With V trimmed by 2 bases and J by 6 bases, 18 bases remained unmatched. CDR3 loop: CSARPTGTGASVEHGYTF. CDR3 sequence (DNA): TGCAGTGCTAGACCCACCGGGACAGGGGCCTCAGTTGAACATGGCTACACCTTC.

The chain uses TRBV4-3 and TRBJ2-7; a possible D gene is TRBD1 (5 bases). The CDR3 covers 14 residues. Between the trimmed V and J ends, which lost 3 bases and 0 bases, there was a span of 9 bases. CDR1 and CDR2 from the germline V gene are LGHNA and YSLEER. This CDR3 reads CASSHRVHSYEQYF. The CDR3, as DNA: TGCGCCAGCAGCCACAGGGTTCACTCCTACGAGCAGTACTTC.

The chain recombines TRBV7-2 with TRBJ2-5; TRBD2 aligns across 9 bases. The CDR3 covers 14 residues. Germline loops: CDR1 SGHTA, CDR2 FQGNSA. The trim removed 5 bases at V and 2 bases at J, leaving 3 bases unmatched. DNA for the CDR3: TGTGCCAGCAGCCAGCTAGCGGGGCAAGAGACCCAGTACTTC. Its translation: CASSQLAGQETQYF.

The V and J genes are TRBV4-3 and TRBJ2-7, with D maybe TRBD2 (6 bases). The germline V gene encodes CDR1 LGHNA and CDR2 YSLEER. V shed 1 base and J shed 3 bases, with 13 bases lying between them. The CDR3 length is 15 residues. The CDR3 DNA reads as TGCGCCAGCAGCCAAGGCCGGGTGGGGGGCTACGAGCAGTACTTC. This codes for CASSQGRVGGYEQYF.

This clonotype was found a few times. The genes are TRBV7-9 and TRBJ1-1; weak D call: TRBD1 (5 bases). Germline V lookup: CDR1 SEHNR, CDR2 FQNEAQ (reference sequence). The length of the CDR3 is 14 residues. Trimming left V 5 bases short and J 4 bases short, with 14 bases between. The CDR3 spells CASSPRGVGTEAFF. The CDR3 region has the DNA TGTGCCAGCAGCCCCCGGGGGGTAGGCACTGAAGCTTTCTTT.

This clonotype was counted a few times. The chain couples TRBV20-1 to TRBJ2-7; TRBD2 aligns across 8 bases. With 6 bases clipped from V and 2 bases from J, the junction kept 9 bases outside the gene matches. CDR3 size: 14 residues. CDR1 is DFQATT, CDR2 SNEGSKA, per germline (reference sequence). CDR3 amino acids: CSALSGSNTYEQYF. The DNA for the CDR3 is TGCAGTGCCCTCAGCGGGAGTAATACCTACGAGCAGTACTTC.

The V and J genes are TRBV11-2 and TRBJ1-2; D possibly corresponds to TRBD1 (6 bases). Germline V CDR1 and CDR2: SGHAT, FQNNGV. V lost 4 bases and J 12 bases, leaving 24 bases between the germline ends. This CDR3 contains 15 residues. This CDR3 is CASSSGGALPLANTF. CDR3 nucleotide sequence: TGTGCCAGCAGCTCCGGGGGGGCCCTACCCCTGGCTAACACCTTC.

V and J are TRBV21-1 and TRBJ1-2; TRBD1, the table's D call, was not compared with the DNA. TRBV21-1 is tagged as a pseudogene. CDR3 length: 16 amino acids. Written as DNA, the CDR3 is TGTGCCAGCAGCAAAGCTTTTGAGGTCAGGGGCTATGGCTACACCTTC. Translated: CASSKAFEVRGYGYTF.

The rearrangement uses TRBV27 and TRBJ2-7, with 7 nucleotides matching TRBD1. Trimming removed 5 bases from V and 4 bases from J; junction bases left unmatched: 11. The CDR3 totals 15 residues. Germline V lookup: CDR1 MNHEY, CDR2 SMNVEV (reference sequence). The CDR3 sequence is CASSVGTAILYEQYF. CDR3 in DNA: TGTGCCAGCAGTGTAGGGACAGCGATCCTGTACGAGCAGTACTTC.

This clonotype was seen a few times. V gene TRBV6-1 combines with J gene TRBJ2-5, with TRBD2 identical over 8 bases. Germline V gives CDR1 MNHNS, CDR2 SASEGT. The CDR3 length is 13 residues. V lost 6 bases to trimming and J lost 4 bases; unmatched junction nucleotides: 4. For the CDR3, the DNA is TGTGCCAGCAGCCGAGGACTAGCAGAGACCCAGTACTTC. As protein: CASSRGLAETQYF.

CDR3 residues: CASTQTQGGVGDTEAFF. The CDR3 nucleotides read TGTGCCAGCACCCAAACCCAAGGGGGGGTCGGGGACACTGAAGCTTTCTTT. The chain links TRBV28 to TRBJ1-1, with TRBD1 as a possible D gene (6 bases). CDR3 length: 17 amino acids. Per germline, CDR1 MDHEN and CDR2 SYDVKM. Trimming took 7 bases from V and 3 from J, leaving 24 bases between them.

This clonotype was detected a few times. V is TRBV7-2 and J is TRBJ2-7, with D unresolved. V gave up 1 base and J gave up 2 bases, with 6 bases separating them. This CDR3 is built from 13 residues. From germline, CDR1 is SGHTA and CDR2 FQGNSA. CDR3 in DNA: TGTGCCAGCAGCTTAGTTCGGGCCTACGAGCAGTACGTC. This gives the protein CASSLVRAYEQYV.

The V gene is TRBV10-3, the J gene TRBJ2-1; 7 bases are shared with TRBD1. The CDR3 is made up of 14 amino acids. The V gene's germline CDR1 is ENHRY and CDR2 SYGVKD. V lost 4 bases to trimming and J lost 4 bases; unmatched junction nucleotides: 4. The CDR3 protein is CAISGPGQYNEQFF. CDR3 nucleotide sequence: TGTGCCATCAGTGGCCCGGGACAGTACAATGAGCAGTTCTTC.

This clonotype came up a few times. DNA of the CDR3: TGCAGTGCTAGAGGACAGGGGGATCAGCCCCAGCATTTT. Its protein product is CSARGQGDQPQHF. The chain joins TRBV20-1 to TRBJ1-5, with TRBD1 matching 9 bases. The CDR3 spans 13 residues. Trimming cost V 1 base and J 5 bases; bases outside gene matches: 0. CDR1 and CDR2 from the germline V gene are DFQATT and SNEGSKA (reference sequence).

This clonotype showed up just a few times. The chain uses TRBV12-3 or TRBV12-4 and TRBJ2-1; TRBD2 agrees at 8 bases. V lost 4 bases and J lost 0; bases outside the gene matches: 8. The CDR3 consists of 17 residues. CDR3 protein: CASSSQTSGPSYNEQFF. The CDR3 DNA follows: TGTGCCAGCAGTTCCCAAACTAGCGGTCCCTCCTACAATGAGCAGTTCTTC.

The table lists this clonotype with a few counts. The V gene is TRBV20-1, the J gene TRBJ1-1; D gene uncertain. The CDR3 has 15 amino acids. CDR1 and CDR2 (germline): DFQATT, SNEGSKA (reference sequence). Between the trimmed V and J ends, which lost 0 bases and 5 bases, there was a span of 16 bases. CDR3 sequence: CSARDESSFQTEAFF. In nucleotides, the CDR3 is TGCAGTGCTAGAGATGAGAGCAGCTTTCAGACTGAAGCTTTCTTT.

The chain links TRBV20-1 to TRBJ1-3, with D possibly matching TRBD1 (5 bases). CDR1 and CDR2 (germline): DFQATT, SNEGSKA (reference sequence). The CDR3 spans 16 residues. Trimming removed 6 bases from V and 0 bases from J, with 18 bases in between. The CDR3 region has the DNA TGCAGTGCGGTCGGGACGGGGGAAGACTCTGGAAACACCATATATTTT. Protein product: CSAVGTGEDSGNTIYF.

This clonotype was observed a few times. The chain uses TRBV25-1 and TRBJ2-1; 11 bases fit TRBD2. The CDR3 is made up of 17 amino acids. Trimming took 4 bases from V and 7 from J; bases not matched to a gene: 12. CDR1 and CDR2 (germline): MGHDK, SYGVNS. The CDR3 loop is CASSAAIVAGGRNEQFF. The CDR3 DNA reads TGTGCCAGCAGTGCCGCCATTGTAGCGGGAGGGAGGAATGAGCAGTTCTTC.

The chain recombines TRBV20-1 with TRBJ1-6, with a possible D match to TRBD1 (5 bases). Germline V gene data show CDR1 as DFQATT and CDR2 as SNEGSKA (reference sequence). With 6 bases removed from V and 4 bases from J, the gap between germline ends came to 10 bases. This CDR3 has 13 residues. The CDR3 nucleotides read TGCAGTGCCCGACGGGGGTATAATTCACCCCTCCACTTT. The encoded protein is CSARRGYNSPLHF.

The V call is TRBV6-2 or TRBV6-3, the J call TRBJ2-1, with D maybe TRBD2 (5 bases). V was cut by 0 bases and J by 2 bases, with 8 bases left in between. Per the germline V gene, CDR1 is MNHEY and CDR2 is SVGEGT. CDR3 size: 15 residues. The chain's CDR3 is CASSYSTLAYNEQFF. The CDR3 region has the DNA TGTGCCAGCAGTTACTCGACACTAGCCTACAATGAGCAGTTCTTC.

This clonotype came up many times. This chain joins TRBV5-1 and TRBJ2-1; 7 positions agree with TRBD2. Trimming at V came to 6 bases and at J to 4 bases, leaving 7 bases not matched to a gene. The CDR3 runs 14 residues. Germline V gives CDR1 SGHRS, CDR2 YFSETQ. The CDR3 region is CASTPGGGYNEQFF. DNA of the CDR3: TGCGCCAGCACCCCGGGCGGGGGTTACAATGAGCAGTTCTTC.

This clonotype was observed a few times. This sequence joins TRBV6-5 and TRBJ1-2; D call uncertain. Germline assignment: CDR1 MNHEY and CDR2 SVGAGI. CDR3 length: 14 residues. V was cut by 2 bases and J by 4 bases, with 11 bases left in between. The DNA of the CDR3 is TGTGCCAGCAGTTACACCATGGGTAGCTATGGCTACACCTTC. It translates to CASSYTMGSYGYTF.

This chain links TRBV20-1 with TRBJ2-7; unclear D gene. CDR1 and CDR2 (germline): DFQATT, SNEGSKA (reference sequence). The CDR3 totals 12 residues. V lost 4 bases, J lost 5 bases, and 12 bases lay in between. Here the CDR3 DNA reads TGCAGTGCTATCGGTGCCCCCCACGAGCAGTACTTC. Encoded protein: CSAIGAPHEQYF.

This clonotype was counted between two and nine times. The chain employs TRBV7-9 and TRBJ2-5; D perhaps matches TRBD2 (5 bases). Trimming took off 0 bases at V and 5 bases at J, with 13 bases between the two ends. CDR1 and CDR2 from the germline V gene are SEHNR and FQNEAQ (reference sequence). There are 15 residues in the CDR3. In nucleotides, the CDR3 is TGTGCCAGCAGCTTAGCGTTGGAGGTCGGCGAGACCCAGTACTTC. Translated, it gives CASSLALEVGETQYF.

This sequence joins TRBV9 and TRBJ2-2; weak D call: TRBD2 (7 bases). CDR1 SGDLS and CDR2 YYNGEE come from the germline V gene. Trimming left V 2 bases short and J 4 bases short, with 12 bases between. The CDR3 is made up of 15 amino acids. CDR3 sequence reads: CASSVGGRVTGELFF. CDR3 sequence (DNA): TGTGCCAGCAGCGTCGGGGGGCGAGTCACCGGGGAGCTGTTTTTT.

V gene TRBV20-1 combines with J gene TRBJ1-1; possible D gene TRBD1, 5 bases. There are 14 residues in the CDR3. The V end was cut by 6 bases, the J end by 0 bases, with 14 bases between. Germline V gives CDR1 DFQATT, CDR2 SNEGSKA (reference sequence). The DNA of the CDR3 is TGCAGTGCGCGGGGAGGGACCCTGAACACTGAAGCTTTCTTT. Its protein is CSARGGTLNTEAFF.